Each of the 13 T cell receptor beta chains below was sequenced from the same sample in a study of radiotherapy plus CTLA-4 blockade in lung cancer. Repertoires were generated with immunoSEQ multiplex PCR, while TCRdb's copy carries only in-frame clones and drops some. The data hold approximately 95,000 clones, with 80% to 85% observed a single time. The sequencing used peripheral blood, collected from a patient treated with radiotherapy plus ipilimumab. Receptor source: a human donor with non-small cell lung cancer who had a partial response to radiotherapy plus ipilimumab.

This chain connects TRBV30 to TRBJ1-1; no clear D. This CDR3 has 15 residues. CDR1 and CDR2 from the germline V gene are GTSNPN and SVGIG (reference sequence). Trimming took 1 base from V and 3 from J, leaving 15 bases between them. The CDR3 bases are TGTGCCTGGAGTGACAGATGGAGGTTGGACACTGAAGCTTTCTTT. Amino acids: CAWSDRWRLDTEAFF.

The chain couples TRBV5-8 to TRBJ1-1, with a possible D match to TRBD1 (6 bases). V lost 4 bases to trimming and J lost 2 bases, with 15 bases between them. Germline CDR1 and CDR2: SGHTS and YDEGEE. This CDR3 region has 15 residues. This CDR3 is CASSQRDTGNTEAFF. CDR3 in DNA: TGTGCCAGCAGCCAGAGGGACACAGGAAACACTGAAGCTTTCTTT.

The J gene is TRBJ1-5, the V gene TRBV27, with D tentatively TRBD1 (5 bases). In germline, CDR1 is MNHEY, CDR2 SMNVEV (reference sequence). V was pared by 4 bases and J by 5 bases, with 12 bases between. There are 14 residues in the CDR3. CDR3 loop: CASSWGVGYQPQHF. DNA of the CDR3: TGTGCCAGCAGTTGGGGCGTCGGGTATCAGCCCCAGCATTTT.

The genes are TRBV10-2 and TRBJ1-5; D may be TRBD1 (5 bases). The V end was cut by 3 bases, the J end by 3 bases, with 6 bases between. The CDR3 consists of 13 residues. Germline CDR1 and CDR2: WSHSY and SAAADI. CDR3 region: CASSDRVNQPQHF. The CDR3 DNA reads TGCGCCAGCAGTGACAGGGTCAATCAGCCCCAGCATTTT.

The chain recombines TRBV14 with TRBJ2-5; D perhaps matches TRBD2 (5 bases). Germline CDR1 SGHDN, CDR2 FVKESK. The V gene lost 1 base and the J gene lost 5 bases, with 23 bases spanning the gap. This CDR3 is built from 18 residues. The CDR3 coding sequence is TGTGCCAGCAGCCAAGGCTTTGGGCAACTTGCGGGTTGGGAGACCCAGTACTTC. Translated, it gives CASSQGFGQLAGWETQYF.

The chain is built from TRBV6-1 and TRBJ2-3; TRBD1 aligns across 7 bases. Trimming at V came to 6 bases and at J to 6 bases, leaving 9 bases not matched to a gene. The germline gives CDR1 MNHNS, CDR2 SASEGT. The CDR3 has 14 residues. CDR3 nucleotides: TGTGCCAGCAGGGATCGGACAGGAAGGGATACGCAGTATTTT. Protein product: CASRDRTGRDTQYF.

This clone showed up just a few times. This chain uses TRBV6-5 with TRBJ2-1; a possible D gene is TRBD2 (6 bases). Trimming left V 5 bases short and J 5 bases short, with 13 bases between. The germline V gene has CDR1 MNHEY and CDR2 SVGAGI. This CDR3 has 14 residues. CDR3 residues: CASSPSTRHNEQFF. As DNA, the CDR3 is TGTGCCAGCAGTCCGTCGACTAGGCACAATGAGCAGTTCTTC.

The chain is built from TRBV11-3 and TRBJ2-2, with D perhaps TRBD2 (6 bases). The V gene's germline CDR1 is SGHNT and CDR2 YENEEA. The CDR3 is 15 amino acids. V was trimmed by 5 bases and J by 0 bases, leaving 10 bases between them. CDR3 bases: TGTGCCAGCAGCCGGGACTCAGCGAACACCGGGGAGCTGTTTTTT. It codes for CASSRDSANTGELFF.

V is TRBV6-5 and J is TRBJ2-3; 7 bases fit TRBD2. V lost 4 bases and J lost 0; bases outside the gene matches: 7. The CDR3 has 16 residues. Germline V lookup: CDR1 MNHEY, CDR2 SVGAGI. The CDR3 DNA is TGTGCCAGCAGTTGGGGCGTTAGCGGGAGCACAGATACGCAGTATTTT. Translation: CASSWGVSGSTDTQYF.

The genes are TRBV28 and TRBJ2-1, with a possible D match to TRBD2 (5 bases). The germline V and J ends were trimmed by 6 bases and 7 bases, with 25 bases remaining between them. The germline gives CDR1 MDHEN, CDR2 SYDVKM. The CDR3 length is 17 residues. The CDR3 coding sequence is TGTGCCAGCAGGGATTCGACGGTGAAGTTCCGGGAAAATGAGCAGTTCTTC. Translation: CASRDSTVKFRENEQFF.

A few counts support this clone. This chain joins TRBV5-6 and TRBJ2-7, with a possible D match to TRBD1 (5 bases). With 4 bases removed from V and 0 bases from J, the gap between germline ends came to 14 bases. The germline V gene encodes CDR1 SGHDT and CDR2 YYEEEE. The CDR3 length is 15 residues. Here the CDR3 DNA reads TGTGCCAGCAGCAGGGGTCCCAAGCCCTCCTACGAGCAGTACTTC. It yields the protein CASSRGPKPSYEQYF. Complete variable domain (other parts from reference TRBV5-6 and TRBJ2-7): DAGVTQSPTHLIKTRGQQVTLRCSPKSGHDTVSWYQQALGQGPQFIFQYYEEEERQRGNFPDRFSGHQFPNYSSELNVNALLLGDSALYLCASSRGPKPSYEQYFGPGTRLTVT.

The chain carries TRBV19 and TRBJ1-1, with unresolved D. Trimming removed 4 bases at V and 1 base at J, with 13 bases between. CDR3 length: 15 residues. Germline CDR1 reads LNHDA; CDR2 reads SQIVND (reference sequence). DNA for the CDR3: TGTGCCAGTAGTAGATGGACTAAAGAGAACACTGAAGCTTTCTTT. Protein product: CASSRWTKENTEAFF.

The chain links TRBV7-2 to TRBJ2-7; 9 bases fit TRBD2. Germline CDR1 and CDR2: SGHTA and FQGNSA. The CDR3 runs 17 residues. With 1 base clipped from V and 7 bases from J, the junction kept 14 bases outside the gene matches. The CDR3 is CASSLEGASGTRREQYF. DNA for the CDR3: TGTGCCAGCAGCTTAGAAGGAGCTAGCGGGACCCGGCGGGAGCAGTACTTC.